Listed below are T cell receptor beta chains from one sample, sequenced in a study of T cell responses to AZD1222 COVID-19 vaccine. This table comes from immunoSEQ multiplex PCR, and its TCRdb copy is limited to in-frame clones, with some not included. This table has around 190,000 clones, approximately 89% appearing once. The sequences come from peripheral blood, collected 28 days after the second AZD1222 dose. The source is an adult who received the AZD1222 COVID-19 vaccine. Each CDR3 is given with its conserved first and last residue. A D gene is named only where the DNA matches it firmly. Size tells how often a clone was seen (once, few, many) or the class of an expanded clone, and some rows leave it out.

v_gene	len	j_gene	d_gene	abundance	CDR3nt	CDR3aa
TRBV19	15	TRBJ1-1	NA	NA	TGTGCCAGTAGTATAAGTGTATCAGGAAGAACTGAAGCTTTCTTT	CASSISVSGRTEAFF
TRBV6-2/TRBV6-3	16	TRBJ2-7	TRBD1	NA	TGTGCCAGCAGTGTAAGACCGGGACAGGGACCCTACGAGCAGTACTTC	CASSVRPGQGPYEQYF
TRBV7-8	14	TRBJ2-7	NA	NA	TGTGCCAGCAGCTCATGGGAGGCCTCCTACGAGCAGTACTTC	CASSSWEASYEQYF
TRBV29-1	14	TRBJ2-6	TRBD2	NA	TGCAGCGCCGCTAGCGGCCCTGGGGCCAACGTCCTGACTTTC	CSAASGPGANVLTF
TRBV6-5	14	TRBJ2-3	NA	NA	TGTGCCAGCAGGCGTCAGGGAAGCACAGATACGCAGTATTTT	CASRRQGSTDTQYF
TRBV18	14	TRBJ1-6	NA	NA	TGTGCCAGCTCCGGCAAGGGAGAGGACTCACCCCTCCACTTT	CASSGKGEDSPLHF
TRBV5-4	14	TRBJ1-6	NA	many	TGTGCCAGCAGCTTGACAGGGCCAAATTCACCCCTCCACTTT	CASSLTGPNSPLHF
TRBV24-1	17	TRBJ2-4	TRBD1	once	TGTGCCACCAGTGAGCACAGGGGGATCGTGGCCCTAGGCATTCAGTACTTC	CATSEHRGIVALGIQYF
TRBV7-3	13	TRBJ2-1	NA	NA	TGTGCCAGCAGCCTGGACAGCTACAATGAGCAGTTCTTC	CASSLDSYNEQFF
TRBV19	14	TRBJ1-3	NA	NA	TGTGCCAGTAGTATGGGACTACAAGGAAACACCATATATTTT	CASSMGLQGNTIYF
TRBV18	18	TRBJ2-7	TRBD2	NA	TGTGCCAGCTCACCACCGGGACTAGCGGGGGGGCCCACCTACGAGCAGTACTTC	CASSPPGLAGGPTYEQYF
TRBV2	12	TRBJ1-1	NA	NA	TGTGCCAGCACCTTAACGGGGCTTGAAGCTTTCTTT	CASTLTGLEAFF
TRBV4-1	17	TRBJ1-5	NA	NA	TGCGCCAGCAGCCAAGAGGCGGTCTGGGGGATTTCTCAGCCCCAGCATTTT	CASSQEAVWGISQPQHF
TRBV7-9	15	TRBJ1-3	NA	NA	TGTGCCAGCAGCTTCGGGGGCTCGACTGGAAACACCATATATTTT	CASSFGGSTGNTIYF
TRBV10-3	13	TRBJ1-2	TRBD1	NA	TGTGCCATCAGTCGGACAGGGTATGAGGGCTACACCTTC	CAISRTGYEGYTF
TRBV5-1	14	TRBJ1-2	NA	NA	TGCGCCAGCAGCTTGGGACTGGAATACAGTGGCTACACCTTC	CASSLGLEYSGYTF
TRBV19	14	TRBJ1-5	TRBD1	NA	TGTGCCAGTAGTCAGGGGGCGCAGAGGCAGCCCCAGCATTTT	CASSQGAQRQPQHF
TRBV3-1/TRBV3-2	16	TRBJ2-3	NA	NA	TGTGCCAGTAGGGATCCGACTACCCGAAGCACAGATACGCAGTATTTT	CASRDPTTRSTDTQYF
TRBV9	16	TRBJ2-5	TRBD2	NA	TGTGCCAGCAGCGTAGGGAGCGGGAGAACCCAAGAGACCCAGTACTTC	CASSVGSGRTQETQYF
TRBV7-8	18	TRBJ1-2	NA	few	TGTGCCAGCAGCTTAGTCCCGGGACTCACCGCCCGTAACTATGGCTACACCTTC	CASSLVPGLTARNYGYTF
TRBV9	15	TRBJ1-3	NA	NA	TGTGCCAGCAGCGTAGAGTACAGGTCGGGAAACACCATATATTTT	CASSVEYRSGNTIYF
TRBV11-2	17	TRBJ2-2	TRBD2	NA	TGTGCCAGCAGCTTAACCTCCGCGGGGGGGAACACCGGGGAGCTGTTTTTT	CASSLTSAGGNTGELFF
TRBV4-2	15	TRBJ1-2	TRBD1	once	TGTGCCAGCAGCCAAGACAGGGGGCGGAACTATGGCTACACCTTC	CASSQDRGRNYGYTF
TRBV6-5	14	TRBJ1-5	NA	NA	TGTGCCAGCAGTCGTACCTCAGGGAATCAGCCCCAGCATTTT	CASSRTSGNQPQHF
TRBV9	14	TRBJ2-1	NA	once	TGTGCCAGCAGCGTAGGACAGGCCCTGCATGAGCAGTTCTTC	CASSVGQALHEQFF
TRBV4-2	14	TRBJ1-2	NA	NA	TGTGCCATCTCTCATTCAGGAGCTAACTATGGCTACACCTTC	CAISHSGANYGYTF
TRBV10-3	13	TRBJ2-3	NA	NA	TGTGCCATCACTAGGGGAGGTACAGATACGCAGTATTTT	CAITRGGTDTQYF
TRBV5-1	17	TRBJ1-3	TRBD1	NA	TGCGCCAGCAGCTTAATAGACAGGGGATTTTCTGGAAACACCATATATTTT	CASSLIDRGFSGNTIYF
TRBV11-2	16	TRBJ2-1	TRBD2	once	TGTGCCAGCAGCTTAGTACTAGCGGGGATATTCAATGAGCAGTTCTTC	CASSLVLAGIFNEQFF
TRBV5-1	13	TRBJ2-5	NA	NA	TGCGCCAGCAGCTTCCAGTACCAAGAGACCCAGTACTTC	CASSFQYQETQYF
TRBV30	14	TRBJ2-1	NA	NA	TGTGCCTGGAGTGTACTAAGGGCGTCCAATGAGCAGTTCTTC	CAWSVLRASNEQFF